A selection of T cell receptor beta chains follows, all from one sample in a study of control samples from healthy donors and cancer patients. Generated by immunoSEQ multiplex PCR, the TCRdb table keeps only in-frame clones and is missing some. The sample lists roughly 84,000 clones, around 89% occurring once. The sequencing input was blood. The receptors here all came from a man aged 50-59 years in good health. Each CDR3 is given with its conserved first and last residue. Fields, in order: V gene, D gene, J gene, clone size, CDR3 DNA, CDR3 protein. The D gene is left open where the match is weak. Clone size, where shown, is once, few, many, or a class for clones that have expanded.

V: TRBV3-1/TRBV3-2; D: .; J: TRBJ1-3; size: few; DNA: TGTGCCAGCAGCCAAGGATCTGCCCAGGAGACCTCTGGAAACACCATATATTTT; CDR3: CASSQGSAQETSGNTIYF
V: TRBV2; D: .; J: TRBJ2-2; size: few; DNA: TGTGCCAGCAGCCGGAACACCGGGGAGCTGTTTTTT; CDR3: CASSRNTGELFF
V: TRBV7-2; D: .; J: TRBJ1-5; size: .; DNA: TGTGCCAGCAGCTTAGCGCTTAGCAATCAGCCCCAGCATTTT; CDR3: CASSLALSNQPQHF
V: TRBV7-2; D: TRBD1; J: TRBJ1-2; size: .; DNA: TGTGCCAGCAGCCTTCATCGGACAGGGATCTATGGCTACACCTTC; CDR3: CASSLHRTGIYGYTF
V: TRBV6-5; D: TRBD2; J: TRBJ2-7; size: .; DNA: TGTGCCAGCAGGTCTAGCGGGGGCTACTACGAGCAGTACTTC; CDR3: CASRSSGGYYEQYF
V: TRBV3-1/TRBV3-2; D: .; J: TRBJ2-7; size: .; DNA: TGTGCCAGCAGCCTGAGGCCGGGCTACTCCTACGAGCAGTACTTC; CDR3: CASSLRPGYSYEQYF
V: TRBV7-2; D: .; J: TRBJ1-2; size: .; DNA: TGTGCCAGCAGCCTCGACAGGAACGGCTACACCTTC; CDR3: CASSLDRNGYTF
V: TRBV12-5; D: .; J: TRBJ2-1; size: .; DNA: TGTGCTAGTGGCCAACTAGCACTCGATGAGCAGTTCTTC; CDR3: CASGQLALDEQFF
V: TRBV6-1; D: .; J: TRBJ1-1; size: .; DNA: TGTGCCAGCAGTGAACGGGGGCTTGTCACTGAAGCTTTCTTT; CDR3: CASSERGLVTEAFF
V: TRBV30; D: TRBD1; J: TRBJ2-1; size: .; DNA: TGTGCCTGGATACGACAGGGACATGAGCAGTTCTTC; CDR3: CAWIRQGHEQFF
V: TRBV12-3/TRBV12-4; D: .; J: TRBJ2-1; size: .; DNA: TGTGCCAGCAGTATTAGGAATGAGCAGTTCTTC; CDR3: CASSIRNEQFF
V: TRBV2; D: TRBD1; J: TRBJ1-6; size: .; DNA: TGTGCCGGGGGACAGGGGGGAACCTATAATTCACCCCTCCACTTT; CDR3: CAGGQGGTYNSPLHF
V: TRBV29-1; D: .; J: TRBJ1-1; size: .; DNA: TGCAGCGTTGGGGTCCGAACCACTGAAGCTTTCTTT; CDR3: CSVGVRTTEAFF
V: TRBV10-3; D: TRBD1; J: TRBJ1-6; size: .; DNA: TGTGCCATCAGTGAGACCGGGACAGGGAATTCACCCCTCCACTTT; CDR3: CAISETGTGNSPLHF
V: TRBV7-9; D: TRBD2; J: TRBJ2-7; size: once; DNA: TGTGCCAGCAGCAAACTAGCGGGGGGCTTCAACGAGCAGTACTTC; CDR3: CASSKLAGGFNEQYF
V: TRBV27; D: .; J: TRBJ2-4; size: .; DNA: TGTGCCAGCAGTCCCTTGGGGAGCGGTGCCGTAAACATTCAGTACTTC; CDR3: CASSPLGSGAVNIQYF
V: TRBV9; D: .; J: TRBJ1-3; size: .; DNA: TGTGCCAGCAGCGTAGGCCCTCCTGGGGCTGGAAACACCATATATTTT; CDR3: CASSVGPPGAGNTIYF
V: TRBV7-9; D: .; J: TRBJ1-1; size: .; DNA: TGTGCCAGCAGCTTAGCCGGAGGCGGGGACACTGAAGCTTTCTTT; CDR3: CASSLAGGGDTEAFF
V: TRBV6-5; D: .; J: TRBJ1-2; size: .; DNA: TGTGCCAGCCTCCACAGGGAAGGCTATGGCTACACCTTC; CDR3: CASLHREGYGYTF
V: TRBV11-2; D: .; J: TRBJ1-5; size: .; DNA: TGTGCCAGCAGCTTAGGGGGCCGAGAGCCCCAGCATTTT; CDR3: CASSLGGREPQHF
V: TRBV2; D: .; J: TRBJ2-2; size: .; DNA: TGTGCCAGCAGCACCGGGACCCAGACCGGGGAGCTGTTTTTT; CDR3: CASSTGTQTGELFF
V: TRBV11-2; D: .; J: TRBJ1-6; size: .; DNA: TGTGCCAGCAGCTTACTCAAGACAAGTTCACCCCTCCACTTT; CDR3: CASSLLKTSSPLHF
V: TRBV7-6; D: TRBD2; J: TRBJ2-1; size: .; DNA: TGTGCCAGCAGCCCAGGTCCGGGGGGGCCAATCACGAATGAGCAGTTCTTC; CDR3: CASSPGPGGPITNEQFF
V: TRBV2; D: TRBD1; J: TRBJ2-4; size: .; DNA: TGTGCCAGTAACAGGGGGCTAAAAAACATTCAGTACTTC; CDR3: CASNRGLKNIQYF
V: TRBV6-5; D: TRBD1; J: TRBJ1-2; size: .; DNA: TGTGCCAGCAGTCAGGGGGGCATCGATGGCTACACCTTC; CDR3: CASSQGGIDGYTF
V: TRBV18; D: TRBD1; J: TRBJ1-3; size: .; DNA: TGTGCCAGCTCACTGACAGGGGGAAACACCATATATTTT; CDR3: CASSLTGGNTIYF
V: TRBV2; D: .; J: TRBJ1-1; size: .; DNA: TGTGCCAGCACCTTGACTCCGGGACTCATGAACACTGAAGCTTTCTTT; CDR3: CASTLTPGLMNTEAFF
V: TRBV12-3/TRBV12-4; D: .; J: TRBJ2-5; size: .; DNA: TGTGCCAGCAGTTGGGCGAGGTGGACCCAGTACTTC; CDR3: CASSWARWTQYF
V: TRBV7-9; D: .; J: TRBJ2-3; size: .; DNA: TGTGCCAGCAGTTCCGCCGGGGGCCGCGGGTTAGATACGCAGTATTTT; CDR3: CASSSAGGRGLDTQYF
V: TRBV7-3; D: .; J: TRBJ2-7; size: .; DNA: TGTGCCAGCAGCCAATCCGGACCGAACCCTAGCTACGAGCAGTACTTC; CDR3: CASSQSGPNPSYEQYF